The present entry profiles one TCR beta chain with its context. This specimen comes from a study of blood T cell repertoires in COVID-19. Study-level background: Acute-phase and convalescent COVID-19 samples originated in the United States, Italy and Spain. PBMCs, B-cell-depleted T cells, or T cells provided the cDNA or gDNA that made up the material.

Clones were read by immunoSEQ multiplex PCR, and TCRdb kept only the in-frame ones, dropping some. Counted here are 250,000 to 300,000 clones, 70% to 90% occurring once; the ten biggest clones make up 3.6%. Germline CDR1 and CDR2: SNHLY and FYNNEI. The CDR3 consists of 14 residues. Trimming removed 6 bases from V and 4 bases from J, with 15 bases in between. The material sequenced was peripheral blood. The V gene is TRBV2, the J gene TRBJ1-1; the D gene is possibly TRBD1 (6 bases). The source of this sequence is a man aged 18 to 30 with active or convalescent COVID-19. The CDR3 spells CASSPQGQATEAFF. In nucleotides, the CDR3 is TGTGCCAGCAGCCCTCAGGGGCAGGCCACTGAAGCTTTCTTT.